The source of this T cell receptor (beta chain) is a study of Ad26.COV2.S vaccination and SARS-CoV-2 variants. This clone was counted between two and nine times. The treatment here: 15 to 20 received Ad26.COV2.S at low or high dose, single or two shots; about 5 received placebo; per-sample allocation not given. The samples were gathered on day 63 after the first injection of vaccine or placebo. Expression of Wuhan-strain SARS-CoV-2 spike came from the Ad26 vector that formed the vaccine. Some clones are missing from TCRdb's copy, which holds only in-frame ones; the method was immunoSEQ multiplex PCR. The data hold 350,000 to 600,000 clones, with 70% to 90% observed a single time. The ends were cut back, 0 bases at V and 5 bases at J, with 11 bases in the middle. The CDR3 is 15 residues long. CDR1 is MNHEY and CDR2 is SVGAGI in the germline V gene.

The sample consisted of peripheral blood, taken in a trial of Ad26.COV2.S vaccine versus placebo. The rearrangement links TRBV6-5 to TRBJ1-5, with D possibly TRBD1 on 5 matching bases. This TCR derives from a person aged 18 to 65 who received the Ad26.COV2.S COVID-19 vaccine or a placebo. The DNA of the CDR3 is TGTGCCAGCAGTTACTCGGGGCCACCGCATCAGCCCCAGCATTTT. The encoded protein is CASSYSGPPHQPQHF.